This T cell receptor (beta chain) came from a study of neurological immune-mediated disorders. 5'RACE employing 10-nucleotide random UMIs yielded the cDNA. TCRdb itself ran the 5' RACE reads through MiXCR, one entry per CDR3 protein. The table records about 27,000 distinct CDR3 sequences, roughly 20% of them present only once. This CDR3 is 14 amino acids long. The V gene's germline CDR1 is SGHTA and CDR2 FQGTGA. The V end was cut by 2 bases, the J end by 7 bases, with 14 bases between. The receptor was derived from a woman aged 60 to 75 in good health. Sequencing input: PBMCs. The V and J genes are TRBV7-3 and TRBJ2-5; weak D call: TRBD2 (5 bases). The CDR3 DNA reads TGTGCCAGCAGCTTATTCGGGGAGCCGCGGACCCAGTACTTC. It is translated as CASSLFGEPRTQYF.